This is a list of T cell receptor beta chains from one sample in a study of Tregs in tolerant kidney transplant recipients. Only in-frame clones appear in the TCRdb table, and some are missing; sequencing was by immunoSEQ multiplex PCR. The sample has 75,000 to 85,000 clones, 91% seen once. Specimen: Tregs from blood, collected before the transplant. These receptor sequences come from a human donor who received a combined kidney and bone marrow transplant. Each CDR3 is given with its conserved first and last residue. The D gene is left open where the match is weak. Where a row states a size, it is once, few, many or the class of an expanded clone; other rows omit it.

clone_size	cdr3_length	d_call	j_call	v_call	cdr3_nt	cdr3_aa
.	15	.	TRBJ1-5	TRBV6-1	TGTGCCAGCAGTGGAGCGTCACAGGGAAGGCAGCCCCAGCATTTT	CASSGASQGRQPQHF
.	13	TRBD1	TRBJ1-2	TRBV30	TGTGCCTGGAGTGTACAGGGGGCTTTACAGACAATCTTC	CAWSVQGALQTIF
.	15	TRBD2	TRBJ2-1	TRBV15	TGTGCCACCAGCAGAGGTCGGCTAGCGGACAATGAGCAGTTCTTC	CATSRGRLADNEQFF
few	12	TRBD1	TRBJ2-1	TRBV6-1	TGTGCCAGCGACAACCGGGACAGGGTGAAGTTCTTC	CASDNRDRVKFF
.	15	TRBD1	TRBJ1-4	TRBV30	TGTGCCTGGAGTGTGGGGACAGGGGGACGAGAAAAACTGTTTTTT	CAWSVGTGGREKLFF
.	17	.	TRBJ2-1	TRBV9	TGTGCCAGCAGCGTAGATCCTAGCCGGAGCTCCTACAATGAGCAGTTCTTC	CASSVDPSRSSYNEQFF
.	12	.	TRBJ1-1	TRBV18	TGTGCCAGCTCACCGGGCGGGGATGGTGCTTTCTTT	CASSPGGDGAFF
.	17	TRBD1	TRBJ1-3	TRBV28	TGTGCCAGCAGTTTATCGGCAGGGGGCATGTTAGGAAACACCATATATTTT	CASSLSAGGMLGNTIYF
.	15	.	TRBJ1-2	TRBV30	TGTGCCTGGAGTTCTCCGGGGCCGGGCCAACCTGCCTACACCTTC	CAWSSPGPGQPAYTF
.	15	.	TRBJ1-3	TRBV19	TGTGCCAGTAGTATAGCGGCGGATGTTCGGAACACCATATATTTT	CASSIAADVRNTIYF
.	14	.	TRBJ2-5	TRBV2	TGTGCCAGTACCTACAGCCAGTACCAAGAGACCCAGTACTTC	CASTYSQYQETQYF
.	15	.	TRBJ2-1	TRBV7-5	TGTGCCAGAAGCTTAGGGACTAGCGTTCCCGATGAGCAGTTCTTC	CARSLGTSVPDEQFF
.	13	TRBD1	TRBJ2-7	TRBV19	TGTGCCAGTAGTAAACAGGGGAGAGACGAGCAGTACTTC	CASSKQGRDEQYF
.	16	.	TRBJ2-2	TRBV5-1	TGCGCCAGCAGGCTGGACATTTGGTATCACACCGGGGAGCTGTTTTTT	CASRLDIWYHTGELFF
.	16	.	TRBJ2-7	TRBV9	TGTGCCAGCAGCGACCACGAACAGGTAACCACCTACGAGCAGTACTTC	CASSDHEQVTTYEQYF